This TCR beta chain was captured by sequencing in a study of blood T cell repertoires in COVID-19. CDR3 length equals 13 residues. V lost 5 bases to trimming and J lost 7 bases; unmatched junction nucleotides: 7. CDR1 KGHSH and CDR2 LQKENI come from the germline V gene. Method: immunoSEQ multiplex PCR; TCRdb's copy keeps in-frame clones and lacks some. The sample yields roughly 360,000 clones, about 87% seen once. The chain joins TRBV18 to TRBJ1-2; the match to TRBD1 covers 7 bases. The clonotype originates from a man aged 25 to 40 who had recovered from COVID-19. The sequencing sample was made of PBMCs or T cells enriched from blood (not recorded which). The CDR3 spells CASSADRVFGYTF. The CDR3, as DNA: TGTGCCAGCTCAGCCGACAGGGTGTTTGGCTACACCTTC.